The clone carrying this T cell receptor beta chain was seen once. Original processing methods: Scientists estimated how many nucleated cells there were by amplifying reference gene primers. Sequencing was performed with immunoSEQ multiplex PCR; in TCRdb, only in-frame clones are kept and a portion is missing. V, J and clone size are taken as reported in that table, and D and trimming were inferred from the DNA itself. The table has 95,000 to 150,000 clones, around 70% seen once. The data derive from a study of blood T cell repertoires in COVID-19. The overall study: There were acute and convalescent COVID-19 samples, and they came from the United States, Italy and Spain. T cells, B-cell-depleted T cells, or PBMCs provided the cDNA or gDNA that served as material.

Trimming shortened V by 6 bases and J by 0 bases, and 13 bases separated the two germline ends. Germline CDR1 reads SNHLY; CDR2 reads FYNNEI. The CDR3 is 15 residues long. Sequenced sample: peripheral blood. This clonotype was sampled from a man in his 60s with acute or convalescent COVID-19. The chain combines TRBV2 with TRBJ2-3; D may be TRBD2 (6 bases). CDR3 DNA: TGTGCCAGCAGGAACCCCGGGAGTAGCACAGATACGCAGTATTTT. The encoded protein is CASRNPGSSTDTQYF.